This T cell receptor (beta chain) comes out of a study of blood T cell repertoires in COVID-19. Study-wide background: Samples taken during acute and convalescent COVID-19 were collected in the United States, Italy and Spain.

Method: immunoSEQ multiplex PCR; TCRdb's copy keeps in-frame clones and lacks some. Of over 200,000 clones listed, less than 90% are singletons. This receptor was taken from a man in his forties or fifties with acute or convalescent COVID-19. The specimen was peripheral blood.

This chain's CDR3 is CASSPTGGQHGEQYF. Here the CDR3 DNA reads TGTGCCAGCAGCCCTACAGGGGGACAACATGGTGAGCAGTACTTC. This chain connects TRBV2 to TRBJ2-7; 8 nucleotides align to TRBD1. The trim removed 6 bases at V and 7 bases at J, leaving 14 bases unmatched. The CDR3 consists of 15 residues. Germline values: CDR1 SNHLY, CDR2 FYNNEI. The full variable domain, in which reference TRBV2 and TRBJ2-7 provide the parts outside the CDR3, is EPEVTQTPSHQVTQMGQEVILRCVPISNHLYFYWYRQILGQKVEFLVSFYNNEISEKSEIFDDQFSVERPDGSNFTLKIRSTKLEDSAMYFCASSPTGGQHGEQYFGPGTRLTVT.